This is a list of T cell receptor beta chains from one sample in a study of immune heterogeneity within non-small cell lung tumors. TCRdb reanalysed the multiplex PCR reads using MiXCR and keeps one entry per CDR3 protein. The sample includes over 30,000 distinct CDR3 sequences, around 28% of them seen just once. The specimen was lung tumor tissue. These receptors were taken from a man aged 40-55 years with non-small cell lung cancer. Both conserved end residues are part of each CDR3. The order of the fields is V gene, clone size, J gene, D gene, CDR3 DNA, CDR3 protein. A D gene is named only where the DNA matches it firmly. The size entry is marked missing in some rows and otherwise reads once, few, many or a size class.

V: TRBV19
size: many
J: TRBJ1-5
D: TRBD1
DNA: TGTGCCAGTAGTATCGGCAGGGGGAGAAGACAGCCCCAGCATTTT
CDR3: CASSIGRGRRQPQHF

V: TRBV18
size: .
J: TRBJ1-3
D: .
DNA: TGTGCCAGCTCACCGCCGGGACGCTCTGGAAACACCATATATTTT
CDR3: CASSPPGRSGNTIYF

V: TRBV7-8
size: many
J: TRBJ1-2
D: TRBD1
DNA: TGTGCCAGCAGCTTCTCCGGGACAGGGTCAAACTATGGCTACACCTTC
CDR3: CASSFSGTGSNYGYTF

V: TRBV11-3
size: .
J: TRBJ2-5
D: .
DNA: TGTGCCAGCAGCTTAGTAGGGGTCCAAGAGACCCAGTACTTC
CDR3: CASSLVGVQETQYF

V: TRBV6-1
size: .
J: TRBJ2-1
D: .
DNA: TGTGCCAGCAACCGAAACTCCTACAATGAGCAGTTCTTC
CDR3: CASNRNSYNEQFF

V: TRBV5-1
size: many
J: TRBJ1-4
D: .
DNA: TGCGCCAGCAGCTTCAACCCCGACGGGGAAAAACTGTTTTTT
CDR3: CASSFNPDGEKLFF

V: TRBV12-3/TRBV12-4
size: few
J: TRBJ2-3
D: .
DNA: TGTGCCAGCAGTCCCGCGGGGACCACAGATACGCAGTATTTT
CDR3: CASSPAGTTDTQYF

V: TRBV12-5
size: many
J: TRBJ2-1
D: .
DNA: TGTGCTAGTGGTTTGGGACCTATACCGTTCTTC
CDR3: CASGLGPIPFF

V: TRBV7-9
size: few
J: TRBJ2-2
D: TRBD2
DNA: TGTGCCAGCAGCCGCCGGGCCCCAGGACTAGCGGGAACCGGGGAGCTGTTTTTT
CDR3: CASSRRAPGLAGTGELFF

V: TRBV24-1
size: .
J: TRBJ2-3
D: .
DNA: TGTGCCACCAGTGATGTCGGCGCGGCTAGCACAGATACGCAGTATTTT
CDR3: CATSDVGAASTDTQYF

V: TRBV6-1
size: many
J: TRBJ2-7
D: TRBD1
DNA: TGTGCCAGCAGGGCGGGACAGGGCCCCTGGGAGCAGTACTTC
CDR3: CASRAGQGPWEQYF

V: TRBV9
size: many
J: TRBJ2-7
D: TRBD1
DNA: TGTGCCAGCAGCGTGGCGGGACAGGGTGTACACGAGCAGTACTTC
CDR3: CASSVAGQGVHEQYF

V: TRBV5-1
size: .
J: TRBJ2-6
D: .
DNA: TGCGCCAGCAGTCGGCAGATCTCTGGGGCCAACGTCCTGACTTTC
CDR3: CASSRQISGANVLTF

V: TRBV4-1
size: .
J: TRBJ2-1
D: TRBD2
DNA: TGCGCCAGCAGCCAAAGCCTAGCGGGAGGGGTCAATGAGCAGTTCTTC
CDR3: CASSQSLAGGVNEQFF

V: TRBV10-2
size: many
J: TRBJ1-5
D: .
DNA: TGCGCCAGCAGTGAGGCCCCAGGGAATAGCAATCAGCCCCAGCATTTT
CDR3: CASSEAPGNSNQPQHF

V: TRBV5-6
size: .
J: TRBJ1-2
D: .
DNA: TGTGCCAGCAGCAAGCGACAGGCGGTCGGCTACACCTTC
CDR3: CASSKRQAVGYTF

V: TRBV20-1
size: .
J: TRBJ2-3
D: TRBD2
DNA: TGCAGTGCTTGGCGGGAGGCCGGGATTAAAACAGATACGCAGTATTTT
CDR3: CSAWREAGIKTDTQYF

V: TRBV5-1
size: .
J: TRBJ1-1
D: .
DNA: TGCGCCAGCAGCCTAAGGGACGGGTCGAACACTGAAGCTTTCTTT
CDR3: CASSLRDGSNTEAFF

V: TRBV20-1
size: .
J: TRBJ2-4
D: TRBD1
DNA: TGCAGTGCTTCGGACAGGGTTGGAAACATTCAGTACTTC
CDR3: CSASDRVGNIQYF

V: TRBV5-1
size: many
J: TRBJ2-7
D: TRBD1
DNA: TGCGCCAGCAGCACAACAGGGGGCAACTACGAGCAGTACTTC
CDR3: CASSTTGGNYEQYF

V: TRBV24-1
size: medium-sized
J: TRBJ1-2
D: .
DNA: TGTGCCACCAGTGAGCAGGATTCTGGCTACACCTTC
CDR3: CATSEQDSGYTF

V: TRBV6-2/TRBV6-3
size: many
J: TRBJ1-5
D: .
DNA: TGTGCCAGCAGTTACGCAATTAATATCCGTAATCAGCCCCAGCATTTT
CDR3: CASSYAINIRNQPQHF

V: TRBV10-3
size: many
J: TRBJ1-5
D: TRBD1
DNA: TGTGCTACGGACAGGGGGCACAATCAGCCCCAGCATTTT
CDR3: CATDRGHNQPQHF

V: TRBV6-1
size: few
J: TRBJ1-1
D: .
DNA: TGTGCCAGCAGCCCTCCGGAGGGCCGGGGAATTGAAGCTTTCTTT
CDR3: CASSPPEGRGIEAFF

V: TRBV12-3/TRBV12-4
size: many
J: TRBJ1-4
D: .
DNA: TGTGCCAGCAGTTTAGGGGTTTCGGCTCGGACGGATGAAAAACTGTTTTTT
CDR3: CASSLGVSARTDEKLFF

V: TRBV19
size: many
J: TRBJ2-5
D: .
DNA: TGTGCCAGTAGTATAGTCAGTGGGGAGACCCAGTACTTC
CDR3: CASSIVSGETQYF

V: TRBV9
size: .
J: TRBJ1-5
D: TRBD1
DNA: TGTGCCAGCAGCGGAGAGGGGACAGGTAATCAGCCCCAGCATTTT
CDR3: CASSGEGTGNQPQHF

V: TRBV12-3/TRBV12-4
size: few
J: TRBJ1-3
D: .
DNA: TGTGCCAGCTCGACATCGGGAAACACCATATATTTT
CDR3: CASSTSGNTIYF

V: TRBV9
size: .
J: TRBJ2-3
D: TRBD2
DNA: TGTGCCAGCAGCGTAGGGGAGGGAGGGCCCCGGGGAGATACGCAGTATTTT
CDR3: CASSVGEGGPRGDTQYF

V: TRBV9
size: .
J: TRBJ1-1
D: TRBD1
DNA: TGTGCCAGCAGCCCAAGGACAGGGGTGAGCACTGAAGCTTTCTTT
CDR3: CASSPRTGVSTEAFF

V: TRBV7-2
size: few
J: TRBJ2-5
D: TRBD2
DNA: TGTGCCAGCAGCTTAGGATGGGAACTAGCGGGAGTCGGCGAGACCCAGTACTTC
CDR3: CASSLGWELAGVGETQYF

V: TRBV6-1
size: .
J: TRBJ1-1
D: .
DNA: TGTGCCAGCTTGTTCCGGTGGAACACTGAAGCTTTCTTT
CDR3: CASLFRWNTEAFF

V: TRBV10-3
size: .
J: TRBJ2-5
D: .
DNA: TGTGCCATCAGTCAAACAGGGAAGGGGATCCAAGAGACCCAGTACTTC
CDR3: CAISQTGKGIQETQYF